The clone carrying this T cell receptor (beta chain) was recorded at least ten times. The antigen remains unidentified. This sample is drawn from a study of T cell repertoires in cytomegalovirus infection. About the study: Evidence of both CMV infection and a matching HLA type came from public TCR beta signatures. Study findings and constraints: Cumulated frequencies of public TCR beta families served to identify carriers of CMV plus the relevant HLA. CMV-specific HLA-C-restricted TCR beta clonotypes dominated the ex vivo response.

The CDR3 is made up of 16 amino acids. V lost 5 bases and J lost 4; bases outside the gene matches: 8. Germline V gives CDR1 SGHTA, CDR2 FQGNSA. In TCRdb, the reads were re-called with MiXCR into one record per CDR3 protein. This sample has hundreds of thousands of distinct CDR3 sequences, with about 7% found just once. The sample consisted of PBMCs. This chain joins TRBV7-2 and TRBJ2-3, with 11 bases that match TRBD2. This TCR came from a human donor in good health (CMV status not recorded). Some clones in this sample may be carry-over from other donors' samples. The CDR3 DNA reads as TGTGCCAGCAGCCCCGATAGCGGGGGGGCCTCAGATACGCAGTATTTT. Translated: CASSPDSGGASDTQYF.